One sample yielded the 11 T cell receptor beta chains listed below, sequenced in a study of T cells in Graves' hyperthyroidism and ophthalmopathy. TCR beta CDR3 region amplification was performed from RNA transcripts. First-round RT-PCR targeting the TCR CDR3 was performed with the HTBI primer set. TCRdb reprocessed the multiplex PCR reads via MiXCR and lists one record per CDR3 protein. This sample has some 600,000 distinct CDR3 sequences, with about 14% found just once. The sample comprised blood. The origin of the receptors is a woman in her 30s with Graves' hyperthyroidism that later progressed to Graves' ophthalmopathy.

The chain uses TRBV9 and TRBJ2-5; D remains unclear. Germline V gives CDR1 SGDLS, CDR2 YYNGEE. Trimming shortened V by 4 bases and J by 4 bases, and 17 bases separated the two germline ends. The CDR3 length is 15 residues. The CDR3 sequence: CASSPLGFLGETQYF. CDR3 in DNA: TGTGCCAGCAGCCCCCTCGGATTTCTGGGAGAGACCCAGTACTTC.

This clonotype was counted only a few times. This chain joins TRBV30 and TRBJ1-5, with unresolved D. Per the germline V gene, CDR1 is GTSNPN and CDR2 is SVGIG (reference sequence). This CDR3 has 14 amino acids. V lost 7 bases and J 0 bases, leaving 13 bases between the germline ends. The CDR3 nucleotides are TGTGCCTTTGGACGCAAGTATAGCAATCAGCCCCAGCATTTT. Translating it yields CAFGRKYSNQPQHF. Using reference TRBV30 and TRBJ1-5 for the parts outside the CDR3, the full variable domain is SQTIHQWPATLVQPVGSPLSLECTVEGTSNPNLYWYRQAAGRGLQLLFYSVGIGQISSEVPQNLSASRPQDRQFILSSKKLLLSDSGFYLCAFGRKYSNQPQHFGDGTRLSIL.

The genes are TRBV28 and TRBJ1-2, with 8 bases lining up with TRBD1. This CDR3 region has 14 residues. Germline loops: CDR1 MDHEN, CDR2 SYDVKM. Losses at the gene ends were 1 base for V and 8 bases for J; bases not matched to a gene: 6. This CDR3 is CASSLSGRGQGYTF. CDR3 DNA sequence: TGTGCCAGCAGTTTATCGGGCAGGGGGCAGGGCTACACCTTC.

Concerning this clonotype: The CDR3 does not end in the conserved phenylalanine or tryptophan, so this is likely a read error. This chain links TRBV2 with TRBJ1-1; 7 bases are a match to TRBD1. The CDR3 totals 11 residues. Germline V gives CDR1 SNHLY, CDR2 FYNNEI. The V and J ends lost 11 bases and 4 bases, in that order; junction bases with no gene match: 4. The CDR3 is CAGTDGTEAFL. The CDR3 nucleotides read TGTGCCGGGACAGACGGCACTGAAGCTTTCCTT.

This clonotype was seen at least ten times. This sequence joins TRBV10-3 and TRBJ2-7; 8 nucleotides align to TRBD2. The V and J ends lost 2 bases and 4 bases, in that order; junction bases with no gene match: 10. The CDR3 sequence is 16 residues long. CDR1 is ENHRY, CDR2 SYGVKD, per germline. CDR3 nucleotide sequence: TGTGCCATCAGTGAGCAGCCAGCGGGAGACATGTACGAGCAGTACTTC. Its protein product is CAISEQPAGDMYEQYF.

This clonotype was observed a few times. J is TRBJ2-1 and V is TRBV27; D ambiguous. Between the trimmed V and J ends, which lost 8 bases and 6 bases, there was a span of 23 bases. This CDR3 contains 16 residues. Germline assignment: CDR1 MNHEY and CDR2 SMNVEV (reference sequence). For the CDR3, the DNA is TGTGCCAGCCAAGCCCTTTCCGTGGAGTCCCGCAATGAGCAGTTCTTC. This encodes CASQALSVESRNEQFF.

At least ten counts were recorded for this clonotype. The chain combines TRBV28 with TRBJ2-1; D possibly corresponds to TRBD2 (6 bases). CDR1 is MDHEN and CDR2 is SYDVKM in the germline V gene. V was clipped by 6 bases and J by 9 bases, with 27 bases between them. The CDR3 extends over 17 amino acids. The CDR3 DNA sequence: TGTGCCAGCAGCTCGCGGGGCGGGCCAGGGCCCCTAGTTGAGCAGTTCTTC. Translation gives CASSSRGGPGPLVEQFF.

This clonotype has a handful of counts. This sequence joins TRBV20-1 and TRBJ1-2, with TRBD1 matching 11 bases. CDR3 size: 14 residues. Trimming cost V 6 bases and J 5 bases; bases outside gene matches: 8. Per the germline V gene, CDR1 is DFQATT and CDR2 is SNEGSKA (reference sequence). Written as DNA, the CDR3 is TGCAGTGCCGCAGGACAGGGGGCTTCGTATGGCTACACCTTC. It encodes CSAAGQGASYGYTF.

There are a few counts of this clonotype. V and J are TRBV5-4 and TRBJ2-3; perhaps TRBD1 as D (6 bases). The V end was cut by 1 base, the J end by 0 bases, with 9 bases between. The germline V gene has CDR1 SGHNT and CDR2 YYREEE (reference sequence). The CDR3 loop spans 15 amino acids. CDR3 region: CASSLYGQSTDTQYF. The DNA of the CDR3 is TGTGCCAGCAGCTTGTATGGACAGAGCACAGATACGCAGTATTTT.

The chain joins TRBV6-1 to TRBJ2-1; 15 bases are shared with TRBD2. J gave up 5 bases and V 5 bases, and 10 bases lay outside the gene matches. The CDR3 totals 18 residues. Looked up from germline, CDR1 is MNHNS and CDR2 is SASEGT. CDR3 in amino acids: CASSPQGLAGGIDNEQFF. As DNA, the CDR3 is TGTGCCAGCAGTCCTCAAGGACTAGCGGGAGGGATAGACAATGAGCAGTTCTTC.

This clonotype was counted a few times. The chain recombines TRBV5-1 with TRBJ2-3; a weak D match, TRBD2 (5 bases). Germline V gene lookup returns CDR1 SGHRS and CDR2 YFSETQ. CDR3 length: 16 amino acids. V was cut by 3 bases and J by 1 base, with 15 bases left in between. CDR3 DNA sequence: TGCGCCAGCAGCTCGGCAGGCCGGGAAGGCACAGATACGCAGTATTTT. Residues: CASSSAGREGTDTQYF.